The following is a T cell receptor beta chain sequence with its context. Its specificity is not known. Profiles of TCR beta VDJ and CDR3 were generated from a genomic DNA template. Each CDR3 protein is one row after TCRdb ran MiXCR on the reads. The data show about 200,000 distinct CDR3 sequences, about 60% seen once. The record originates from a study of CD8+CD57+ T cells in acquired aplastic anemia. About the research overall: Sorted cells (CD4+ and CD8+) yielded DNA amounts that averaged around 3.5 ug.

General observations from the study: Patients and healthy controls showed no significant CD8+ Simpson's diversity difference. Patients and controls shared 25 to 35 CD8+ CDR3 sequences, highly expressed in patients.

Sequenced patients had shown CD8+CD57+ cell expansion by flow cytometry. The material sequenced was sorted CD4+, CD8+, or CD8+CD57+ T cells (not recorded which) from PBMCs. The clonotype was recovered from a human donor with aplastic anemia.

This CDR3 reads CASSHPGLAKDNEQFF. The CDR3 DNA is TGTGCCAGCAGCCACCCGGGACTAGCGAAAGATAATGAGCAGTTCTTC. The rearrangement links TRBV7-8 to TRBJ2-1; 10 bases agree with TRBD2. Germline V gene data show CDR1 as SGHVS and CDR2 as FQNEAQ. Trimming removed 5 bases from V and 7 bases from J; junction bases left unmatched: 11. The CDR3 length is 16 residues.